The 23 T cell receptor beta chains reported below all come from one sample, sequenced in a study of shared T cell receptors in the human thymus. Measured with immunoSEQ multiplex PCR; TCRdb has only the in-frame clones, and not every one. The repertoire holds approximately 660,000 clones, more than 75% seen once, with about 0.01% in the top ten. The sample was also linked to a second study, of human thymus T cells.

The sample consisted of thymocytes. The origin of the receptors is a boy in the first two years of life with a congenital heart defect.

As DNA, the CDR3 is TGTGCCAGCAGTTTAATCGCGACAGGGGATAATGAAAAACTGTTTTTT. This sequence encodes CASSLIATGDNEKLFF. The rearrangement joins TRBV28 to TRBJ1-4; 8 bases align to TRBD1. CDR3 length: 16 amino acids. CDR1 and CDR2 from the germline V gene are MDHEN and SYDVKM. The trim removed 2 bases at V and 4 bases at J, leaving 6 bases unmatched.

This sequence joins TRBV2 and TRBJ2-2; D may be TRBD1 (6 bases). The V end lost 4 bases, the J end lost 0 bases, and 15 bases lay between the germline ends. This CDR3 has 17 amino acids. Germline V gene data show CDR1 as SNHLY and CDR2 as FYNNEI. CDR3 DNA sequence: TGTGCCAGCAGTGGAGCGGACAGACCTACGAACACCGGGGAGCTGTTTTTT. As protein: CASSGADRPTNTGELFF.

The CDR3: CASSRSQGAKNIQYF. Written as DNA, the CDR3 is TGTGCCAGCAGCCGATCACAGGGAGCCAAAAACATTCAGTACTTC. This chain joins TRBV4-2 and TRBJ2-4, with D maybe TRBD1 (6 bases). Germline V gene sequence: CDR1 LGHNA, CDR2 YNFKEQ. The CDR3 runs 15 residues. Trimming took off 4 bases at V and 0 bases at J, with 10 bases between the two ends.

This sequence joins TRBV7-2 and TRBJ1-4; 9 nucleotides agree with TRBD1. CDR1 and CDR2 from the germline V gene are SGHTA and FQGNSA. V dropped 5 bases and J dropped 5; count of bases not matched to a gene: 6. The CDR3 covers 15 residues. As DNA, the CDR3 is TGTGCCAGCAGCCCCCGGGACAGGGAGAATGAAAAACTGTTTTTT. Protein product: CASSPRDRENEKLFF.

The rearrangement joins TRBV11-2 to TRBJ2-7, with 7 bases aligning to TRBD2. With 5 bases clipped from V and 7 bases from J, the junction kept 8 bases outside the gene matches. The CDR3 is made up of 13 amino acids. The germline V gene encodes CDR1 SGHAT and CDR2 FQNNGV. CDR3 loop: CASSLRTRVEQYF. Written as DNA, the CDR3 is TGTGCCAGCAGCCTTCGGACTAGGGTTGAGCAGTACTTC.

The chain couples TRBV27 to TRBJ2-7, with a possible D match to TRBD2 (6 bases). Trimming took off 6 bases at V and 3 bases at J, with 24 bases between the two ends. This CDR3 region has 17 residues. Germline assignment: CDR1 MNHEY and CDR2 SMNVEV (reference sequence). CDR3: CASSEMPVAREFYEQYF. The CDR3 region has the DNA TGTGCCAGCAGCGAAATGCCCGTAGCGCGGGAATTCTACGAGCAGTACTTC.

This chain links TRBV4-1 with TRBJ1-2; unclear D gene. The germline V gene encodes CDR1 MGHRA and CDR2 YSYEKL. Between the trimmed V and J ends, which lost 1 base and 5 bases, there was a span of 11 bases. The length of the CDR3 is 14 residues. DNA for the CDR3: TGCGCCAGCAGCCAAGGTCTACAGCTTTATGGCTACACCTTC. Its protein product is CASSQGLQLYGYTF.

Points on this clone: In the same sample, other DNA sequences code for this CDR3. The V and J genes are TRBV4-3 and TRBJ2-5; 7 bases line up with TRBD1. Germline assignment: CDR1 LGHNA and CDR2 YSLEER. Trimming cost V 2 bases and J 2 bases; bases outside gene matches: 8. The CDR3 has 16 amino acids. CDR3 in amino acids: CASSQLPRTGQETQYF. The CDR3 bases are TGCGCCAGCAGCCAATTACCTCGGACAGGACAAGAGACCCAGTACTTC.

CDR3 sequence (DNA): TGTGCCAGCAGTTACTGCAAGGACAGGGAGACCGGGGAGCTGTTTTTT. Its protein product is CASSYCKDRETGELFF. The rearrangement uses TRBV6-5 and TRBJ2-2, with 8 bases fitting TRBD1. Germline assignment: CDR1 MNHEY and CDR2 SVGAGI. Losses at the gene ends were 1 base for V and 5 bases for J; bases not matched to a gene: 6. This CDR3 has 16 residues.

The V gene is TRBV27, the J gene TRBJ1-5, with 10 bases that match TRBD1. The V gene's germline CDR1 is MNHEY and CDR2 SMNVEV (reference sequence). CDR3 length equals 16 residues. The ends lost 5 bases at V and 5 bases at J; junction bases unmatched: 9. The CDR3 protein is CASSPRDRGGYQPQHF. The CDR3 bases are TGTGCCAGCAGTCCAAGGGACAGGGGTGGGTATCAGCCCCAGCATTTT.

The V and J genes are TRBV6-5 and TRBJ2-1; D is possibly TRBD1 (6 bases). V was cut by 7 bases and J by 7 bases, with 11 bases left in between. This CDR3 is 12 amino acids long. Germline assignment: CDR1 MNHEY and CDR2 SVGAGI. The CDR3 loop reads CASTNTGNEQFF. The CDR3 nucleotides are TGTGCCAGCACCAACACAGGGAATGAGCAGTTCTTC.

The V gene is TRBV14, the J gene TRBJ2-3, with TRBD2 matching 9 bases. This CDR3 comprises 17 residues. V was clipped by 1 base and J by 2 bases; unmatched bases: 7. Germline CDR1 is SGHDN and CDR2 is FVKESK. CDR3 protein: CASSQAQREDPTDTQYF. CDR3 in DNA: TGTGCCAGCAGCCAAGCCCAGCGGGAGGACCCCACAGATACGCAGTATTTT.

This clone showed up just a few times. This sequence joins TRBV10-2 and TRBJ2-3, with 9 bases fitting TRBD2. The closer fit of TRBJ2-5 to the DNA end suggests the J call may be wrong. Germline-derived CDR1 and CDR2 are WSHSY and SAAADI. The CDR3 consists of 14 residues. This CDR3 reads CASSPGTSRETQYF. In DNA, the CDR3 is TGCGCCAGCAGCCCGGGGACTAGCAGAGAGACCCAGTACTTC.

The chain has TRBV14 and TRBJ2-5; the D gene is possibly TRBD1 (7 bases). The germline CDR1 and CDR2 sequences are SGHDN and FVKESK. The V end was cut by 6 bases, the J end by 1 base, with 15 bases between. This CDR3 is 15 amino acids long. For the CDR3, the DNA is TGTGCCAGCAGTCCGCAGGGGGGCTCCCAAGAGACCCAGTACTTC. It encodes CASSPQGGSQETQYF. The full variable domain, with the rest looked up from reference TRBV14 and TRBJ2-5, is EAGVTQFPSHSVIEKGQTVTLRCDPISGHDNLYWYRRVMGKEIKFLLHFVKESKQDESGMPNNRFLAERTGGTYSTLKVQPAELEDSGVYFCASSPQGGSQETQYFGPGTRLLVL.

The V and J genes are TRBV2 and TRBJ2-1; TRBD2 is a possible D gene (5 bases). Germline V lookup: CDR1 SNHLY, CDR2 FYNNEI. V was cut by 7 bases and J by 4 bases, with 20 bases left in between. This CDR3 has 16 amino acids. The CDR3 DNA reads TGTGCCAGCAATGTGGGAGCAGATCCTAAGTACAATGAGCAGTTCTTC. This translates into CASNVGADPKYNEQFF.

The rearrangement links TRBV7-9 to TRBJ1-1; 8 bases line up with TRBD1. With V trimmed by 6 bases and J by 7 bases, 7 bases remained unmatched. Germline CDR1 SEHNR, CDR2 FQNEAQ (reference sequence). This CDR3 is 13 amino acids long. In DNA, the CDR3 is TGTGCCAGCAGTGCTCAGGGGGCTTATGAAGCTTTCTTT. The encoded protein is CASSAQGAYEAFF.

The chain combines TRBV12-5 with TRBJ2-1, with 7 bases lining up with TRBD1. CDR1 and CDR2 from the germline V gene are LGHNT and FRNRAP. J lost 5 bases, V lost 4 bases, and 11 bases had no gene match. The CDR3 totals 16 residues. The CDR3 sequence: CASGSGDKQGNNEQFF. The CDR3 DNA follows: TGTGCTAGTGGTTCCGGCGACAAACAGGGGAACAATGAGCAGTTCTTC.

The chain combines TRBV7-6 with TRBJ1-5, with TRBD1 as a possible D gene (6 bases). Germline V gene data show CDR1 as SGHVS and CDR2 as FNYEAQ. V was trimmed by 4 bases and J by 5 bases, leaving 9 bases between them. The CDR3 loop spans 13 amino acids. The CDR3 reads CASSYRTDQPQHF. CDR3 coding DNA: TGTGCCAGCAGCTACCGGACAGATCAGCCCCAGCATTTT.

Only a few counts were recorded for this clone. V usage is TRBV27 and J usage is TRBJ2-7; 9 bases agree with TRBD2. CDR1 is MNHEY and CDR2 is SMNVEV in the germline V gene (reference sequence). The CDR3 is 17 amino acids. The junction had 10 bases not matched to a gene; V was cut back by 2 bases and J by 2 bases. The CDR3 region has the DNA TGTGCCAGCAGTTTAGTGCTAGCGGGGCGAAAGGCCTACGAGCAGTACTTC. This translates into CASSLVLAGRKAYEQYF.

This clone was counted a single time. The J gene is TRBJ2-7, the V gene TRBV11-2, with TRBD2 matching 9 bases. This CDR3 spans 17 amino acids. Trimming at V came to 0 bases and at J to 3 bases, leaving 9 bases not matched to a gene. Germline CDR1 and CDR2: SGHAT and FQNNGV. In DNA, the CDR3 is TGTGCCAGCAGCTTAGACGGCCTAGCGGGACCCTTCTACGAGCAGTACTTC. As protein: CASSLDGLAGPFYEQYF.

The chain couples TRBV4-3 to TRBJ2-6; D unresolved. Per germline, CDR1 LGHNA and CDR2 YSLEER. The CDR3 sequence is 18 residues long. The V end was cut by 3 bases, the J end by 4 bases, with 19 bases between. CDR3 sequence: CASSHAAHIRSGANVLTF. CDR3 in DNA: TGCGCCAGCAGCCACGCTGCGCATATAAGGAGCGGGGCCAACGTCCTGACTTTC.

The V gene is TRBV6-1, the J gene TRBJ2-2; the match to TRBD1 covers 10 bases. Germline V gene data show CDR1 as MNHNS and CDR2 as SASEGT. The junction had 5 bases not matched to a gene; V was cut back by 4 bases and J by 6 bases. CDR3 length: 15 amino acids. CDR3 in DNA: TGTGCCAGCAGTGTTGGGACAGGGGACCCCGGGGAGCTGTTTTTT. Amino acid sequence: CASSVGTGDPGELFF.

The rearrangement links TRBV27 to TRBJ2-7, with 7 positions matching TRBD2. This CDR3 spans 15 amino acids. J gave up 3 bases and V 3 bases, and 8 bases lay outside the gene matches. Germline V gives CDR1 MNHEY, CDR2 SMNVEV (reference sequence). Written as DNA, the CDR3 is TGTGCCAGCAGTTTCGGGGGGAGGGGTGTCTACGAGCAGTACTTC. Translated: CASSFGGRGVYEQYF.